These 13 T cell receptor beta chains came from one sample sequenced in a study of T-cell memory formation after mild COVID-19 (dated by TCRdb to the early 2020s). Libraries were made using 5' RACE. TCRdb lists the instrument as Illumina NovaSeq 6000. In TCRdb, the public reads were trimmed at Q25 with fastp and aligned with MiXCR, with productive beta chains retained. CDR3 protein duplicates are merged, each entry listing the most common genes and DNA. This sample is represented by more than 350,000 distinct CDR3 sequences; 21% of them were singletons. Jointly, the top ten make up about an eighth of the sample. Sequencing was carried out using PBMCs or a T cell subset sorted from them (not recorded which). These receptors were obtained from an adult woman who had mild COVID-19 (a few samples of this study predate the infection). The sample titles of this study are shuffled in the database, so cell type and time point are left out; the donor was told from shared clones.

This clonotype was counted only a few times. The chain has TRBV5-4 and TRBJ1-1; a possible D gene is TRBD1 (5 bases). The CDR3 runs 16 residues. Germline lookup yields CDR1 SGHNT and CDR2 YYREEE (reference sequence). Trimming pared 3 bases from V and 7 bases from J, leaving 22 bases between. CDR3 coding DNA: TGTGCCAGCAGCTGGGGGGGGTTCAGGGTATCGGATGAAGCTTTCTTT. This codes for CASSWGGFRVSDEAFF.

This clonotype turned up a few times. The V call is TRBV5-5, the J call TRBJ1-2, with D possibly matching TRBD1 (6 bases). This CDR3 is 14 amino acids long. CDR1 is SGHKS and CDR2 is YYEKEE in the germline V gene (reference sequence). The ends were cut back, 7 bases at V and 4 bases at J, with 17 bases in the middle. The CDR3, as DNA: TGTGCCAGCTTTTCCGGGGGCGATGGCTATGGCTACACCTTC. It translates to CASFSGGDGYGYTF.

The genes are TRBV9 and TRBJ1-2, with D possibly matching TRBD1 (5 bases). V was cut by 0 bases and J by 3 bases, with 18 bases left in between. The CDR3 is 17 residues long. The V gene's germline CDR1 is SGDLS and CDR2 YYNGEE. The DNA for the CDR3 is TGTGCCAGCAGCGTAGAGGAGGGGCCCACAGGTCACTATGGCTACACCTTC. Translation gives CASSVEEGPTGHYGYTF.

This clonotype was found a few times. The gene calls are TRBV18 and TRBJ2-5; 7 bases line up with TRBD1. From germline, CDR1 is KGHSH and CDR2 LQKENI. The CDR3 length is 13 residues. V gave up 5 bases and J gave up 5 bases; unmatched junction bases: 5. CDR3 in amino acids: CASSKGGLETQYF. The CDR3 DNA is TGTGCCAGCTCAAAAGGGGGCTTGGAGACCCAGTACTTC.

V is TRBV20-1 and J is TRBJ2-1, with 16 bases identical to TRBD2. In germline, CDR1 is DFQATT, CDR2 SNEGSKA (reference sequence). The CDR3 runs 18 residues. V dropped 6 bases and J dropped 1; count of bases not matched to a gene: 9. The CDR3 bases are TGCAGTGCCCGGATTGGGACTAGCGGGGGGGCATCCTACAATGAGCAGTTCTTC. Protein sequence: CSARIGTSGGASYNEQFF.

This clonotype was counted only a few times. The rearrangement uses TRBV6-1 and TRBJ2-2, with TRBD1 matching over 9 bases. CDR1 MNHNS and CDR2 SASEGT come from the germline V gene. V dropped 6 bases and J dropped 6; count of bases not matched to a gene: 5. CDR3 size: 14 residues. The CDR3 sequence is CASSRDRVAGELFF. CDR3 nucleotide sequence: TGTGCCAGCAGCCGGGACAGGGTCGCCGGGGAGCTGTTTTTT.

This clonotype was seen a handful of times. This chain links TRBV7-2 with TRBJ2-1; the match to TRBD2 covers 13 bases. There are 16 residues in the CDR3. CDR1 SGHTA and CDR2 FQGNSA come from the germline V gene. Trimming removed 2 bases from V and 9 bases from J; junction bases left unmatched: 7. The CDR3 DNA is TGTGCCAGCAGCTTATGGCGGACTAGCGGGAGTGGTGAGCAGTTCTTC. It encodes CASSLWRTSGSGEQFF.

This chain connects TRBV7-9 to TRBJ2-1; 9 bases agree with TRBD2. V shed 5 bases, J shed 6 bases, and the junction held 2 bases outside the gene matches. The CDR3 has 13 residues. Germline V gene sequence: CDR1 SEHNR, CDR2 FQNEAQ (reference sequence). Here the CDR3 DNA reads TGTGCCAGCAGCGGGGGACTAGCCAATGAGCAGTTCTTC. This gives the protein CASSGGLANEQFF.

This clonotype has only a few counts. The V and J genes are TRBV27 and TRBJ2-1, with D possibly TRBD2 on 6 matching bases. There are 19 residues in the CDR3. CDR1 is MNHEY and CDR2 is SMNVEV in the germline V gene (reference sequence). V gave up 0 bases and J gave up 3 bases, with 21 bases separating them. The CDR3 region is CASSLSGVVGGTLYNEQFF. Here the CDR3 DNA reads TGTGCCAGCAGTTTATCGGGCGTGGTGGGGGGAACCCTCTACAATGAGCAGTTCTTC.

The chain uses TRBV7-7 and TRBJ2-5, with D unclear. Germline V gene lookup returns CDR1 SSHAT and CDR2 FNYEAQ (reference sequence). Trimming removed 1 base from V and 0 bases from J, with 6 bases in between. The CDR3 extends over 14 amino acids. The CDR3 protein is CASSLVQNQETQYF. The DNA of the CDR3 is TGTGCCAGCAGCTTAGTGCAGAACCAAGAGACCCAGTACTTC. The variable domain in full, completed from reference TRBV7-7 and TRBJ2-5, reads GAGVSQSPRYKVTKRGQDVTLRCDPISSHATLYWYQQALGQGPEFLTYFNYEAQPDKSGLPSDRFSAERPEGSISTLTIQRTEQRDSAMYRCASSLVQNQETQYFGPGTRLLVL.

This clonotype has only a few counts. This rearrangement joins TRBV9 to TRBJ1-2; possible D gene TRBD1, 6 bases. Germline loops: CDR1 SGDLS, CDR2 YYNGEE. Between the trimmed V and J ends, which lost 0 bases and 3 bases, there was a span of 15 bases. The CDR3 has 16 residues. The CDR3 loop reads CASSVGMRDTYYGYTF. The CDR3 DNA follows: TGTGCCAGCAGCGTAGGAATGAGGGACACCTACTATGGCTACACCTTC.

The chain carries TRBV30 and TRBJ1-1, with D unresolved. Per germline, CDR1 GTSNPN and CDR2 SVGIG (reference sequence). This CDR3 is built from 13 residues. V lost 4 bases and J lost 1, with 10 bases in between. This CDR3 reads CAWTRFRNTEAFF. The CDR3 coding sequence is TGTGCCTGGACTCGATTCAGGAACACTGAAGCTTTCTTT. The full variable domain, its missing parts supplied by reference TRBV30 and TRBJ1-1, is SQTIHQWPATLVQPVGSPLSLECTVEGTSNPNLYWYRQAAGRGLQLLFYSVGIGQISSEVPQNLSASRPQDRQFILSSKKLLLSDSGFYLCAWTRFRNTEAFFGQGTRLTVV.

This clonotype was seen only a few times. The V gene is TRBV7-3, the J gene TRBJ2-3; D is perhaps TRBD1 (7 bases). The CDR3 spans 14 residues. V lost 5 bases and J lost 4, with 13 bases in between. CDR1 SGHTA and CDR2 FQGTGA come from the germline V gene. The CDR3 DNA follows: TGTGCCAGCAGCCCCGGAGGGGGCCCAGATACGCAGTATTTT. It translates to CASSPGGGPDTQYF.